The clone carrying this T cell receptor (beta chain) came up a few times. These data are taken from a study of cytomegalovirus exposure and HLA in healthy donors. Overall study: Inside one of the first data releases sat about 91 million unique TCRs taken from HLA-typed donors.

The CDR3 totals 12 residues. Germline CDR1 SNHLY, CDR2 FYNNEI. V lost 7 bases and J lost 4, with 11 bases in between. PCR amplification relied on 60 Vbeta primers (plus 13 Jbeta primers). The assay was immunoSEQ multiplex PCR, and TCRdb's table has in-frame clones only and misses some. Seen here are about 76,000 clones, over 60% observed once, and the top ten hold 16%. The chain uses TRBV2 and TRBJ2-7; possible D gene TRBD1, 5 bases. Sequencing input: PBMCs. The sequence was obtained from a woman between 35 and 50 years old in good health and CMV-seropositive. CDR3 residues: CASKETAYEQYF. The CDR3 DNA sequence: TGTGCCAGCAAAGAGACAGCATACGAGCAGTACTTC.